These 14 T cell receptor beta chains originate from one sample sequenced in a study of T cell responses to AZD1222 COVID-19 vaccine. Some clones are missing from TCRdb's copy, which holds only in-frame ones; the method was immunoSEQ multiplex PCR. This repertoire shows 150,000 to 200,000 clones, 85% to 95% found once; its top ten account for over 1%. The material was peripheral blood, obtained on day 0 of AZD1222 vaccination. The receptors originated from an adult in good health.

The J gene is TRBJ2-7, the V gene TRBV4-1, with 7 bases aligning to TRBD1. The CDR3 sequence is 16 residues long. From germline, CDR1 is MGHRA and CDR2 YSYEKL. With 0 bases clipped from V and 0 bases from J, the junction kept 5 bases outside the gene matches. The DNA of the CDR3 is TGCGCCAGCAGCCAAGAAAGGGACAGAAGCTCCTACGAGCAGTACTTC. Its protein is CASSQERDRSSYEQYF.

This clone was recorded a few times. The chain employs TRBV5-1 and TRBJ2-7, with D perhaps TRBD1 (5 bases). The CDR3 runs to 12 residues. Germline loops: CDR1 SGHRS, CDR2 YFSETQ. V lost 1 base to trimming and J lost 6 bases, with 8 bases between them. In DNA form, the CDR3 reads TGCGCCAGCAGCTTGAACAGGCTCGAGCAGTACTTC. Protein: CASSLNRLEQYF.

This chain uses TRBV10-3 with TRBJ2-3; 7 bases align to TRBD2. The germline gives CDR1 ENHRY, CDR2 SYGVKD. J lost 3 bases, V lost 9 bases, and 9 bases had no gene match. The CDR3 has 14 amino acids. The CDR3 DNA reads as TGTGCCATACATCCGGGGGGTTTGACAGATACGCAGTATTTT. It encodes CAIHPGGLTDTQYF.

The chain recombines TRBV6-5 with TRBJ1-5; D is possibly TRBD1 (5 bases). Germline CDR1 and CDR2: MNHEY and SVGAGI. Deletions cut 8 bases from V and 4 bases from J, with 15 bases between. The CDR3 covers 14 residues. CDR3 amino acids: CASAPAGWNQPQHF. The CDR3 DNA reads TGTGCCAGCGCCCCGGCAGGGTGGAATCAGCCCCAGCATTTT.

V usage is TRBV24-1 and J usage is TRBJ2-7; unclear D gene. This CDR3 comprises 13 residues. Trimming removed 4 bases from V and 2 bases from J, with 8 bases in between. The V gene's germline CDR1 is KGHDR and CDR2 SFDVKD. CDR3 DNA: TGTGCCACCAGTGACCGACTGACCTACGAGCAGTACTTC. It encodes CATSDRLTYEQYF.

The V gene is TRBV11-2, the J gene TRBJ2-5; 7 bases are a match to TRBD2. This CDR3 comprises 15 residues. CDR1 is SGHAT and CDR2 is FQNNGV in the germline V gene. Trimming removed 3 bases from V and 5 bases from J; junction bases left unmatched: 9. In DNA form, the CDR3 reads TGTGCCAGCAGCTTCGGGGGGAGCGGTGGCGAGACCCAGTACTTC. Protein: CASSFGGSGGETQYF.

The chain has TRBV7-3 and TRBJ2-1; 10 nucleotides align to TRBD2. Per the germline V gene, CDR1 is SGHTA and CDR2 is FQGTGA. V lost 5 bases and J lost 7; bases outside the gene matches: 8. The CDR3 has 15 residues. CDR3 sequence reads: CASSPGSGGANEQFF. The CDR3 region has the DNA TGTGCCAGCAGCCCGGGCAGCGGGGGGGCTAATGAGCAGTTCTTC.

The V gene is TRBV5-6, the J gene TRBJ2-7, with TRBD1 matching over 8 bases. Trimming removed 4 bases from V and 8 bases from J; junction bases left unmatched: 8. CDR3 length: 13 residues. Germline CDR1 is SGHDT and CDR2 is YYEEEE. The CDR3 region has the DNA TGTGCCAGCAGCCTCCAGGACAGGGCCCAGCAGTACTTC. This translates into CASSLQDRAQQYF.

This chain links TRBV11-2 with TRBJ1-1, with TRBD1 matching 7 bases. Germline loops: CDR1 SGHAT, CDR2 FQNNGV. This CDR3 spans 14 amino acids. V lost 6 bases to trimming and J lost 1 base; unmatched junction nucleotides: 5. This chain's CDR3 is CASSPTGANTEAFF. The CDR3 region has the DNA TGTGCCAGCAGTCCCACAGGGGCGAACACTGAAGCTTTCTTT.

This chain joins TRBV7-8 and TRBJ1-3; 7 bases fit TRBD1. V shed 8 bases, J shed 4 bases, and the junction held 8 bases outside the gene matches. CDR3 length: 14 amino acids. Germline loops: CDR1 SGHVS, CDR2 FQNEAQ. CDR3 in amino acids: CASHHRGRGNTIYF. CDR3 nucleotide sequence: TGTGCCAGCCACCACAGGGGTCGGGGAAACACCATATATTTT.

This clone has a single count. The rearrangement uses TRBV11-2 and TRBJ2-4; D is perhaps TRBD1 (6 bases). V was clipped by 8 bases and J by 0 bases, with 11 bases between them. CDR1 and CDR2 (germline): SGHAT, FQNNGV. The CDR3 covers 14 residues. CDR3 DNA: TGTGCCAGCCAGGGGTATCTAGCCAAAAACATTCAGTACTTC. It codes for CASQGYLAKNIQYF. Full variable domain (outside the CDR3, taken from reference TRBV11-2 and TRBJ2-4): EAGVAQSPRYKIIEKRQSVAFWCNPISGHATLYWYQQILGQGPKLLIQFQNNGVVDDSQLPKDRFSAERLKGVDSTLKIQPAKLEDSAVYLCASQGYLAKNIQYFGAGTRLSVL.

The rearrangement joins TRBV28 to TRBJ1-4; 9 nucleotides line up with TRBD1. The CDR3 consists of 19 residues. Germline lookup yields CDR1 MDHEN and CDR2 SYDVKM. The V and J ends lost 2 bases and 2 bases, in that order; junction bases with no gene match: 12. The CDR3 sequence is CASSLTGTGISGTNEKLFF. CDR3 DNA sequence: TGTGCCAGCAGTTTAACCGGGACAGGGATTTCGGGGACTAATGAAAAACTGTTTTTT.

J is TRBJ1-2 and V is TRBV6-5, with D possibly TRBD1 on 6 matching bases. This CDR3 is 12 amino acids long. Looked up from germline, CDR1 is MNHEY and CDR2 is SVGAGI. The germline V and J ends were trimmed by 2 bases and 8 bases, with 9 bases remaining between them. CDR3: CASSYQGLGYTF. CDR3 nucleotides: TGTGCCAGCAGTTACCAGGGGTTGGGCTACACCTTC.

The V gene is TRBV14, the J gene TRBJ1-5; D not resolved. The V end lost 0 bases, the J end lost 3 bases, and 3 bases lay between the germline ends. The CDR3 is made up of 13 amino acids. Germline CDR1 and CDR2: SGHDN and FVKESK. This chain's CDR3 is CASSQEPNQPQHF. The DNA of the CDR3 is TGTGCCAGCAGCCAAGAACCCAATCAGCCCCAGCATTTT.